The TCR beta chain described here comes from a study of T cells in Graves' hyperthyroidism and ophthalmopathy. V lost 4 bases and J lost 8, with 15 bases in between. The CDR3 runs 14 residues. Germline V gene lookup returns CDR1 SGHRS and CDR2 YFSETQ. RNA transcripts gave rise to amplified TCR beta CDR3 regions. The HTBI primer set served for first-round RT-PCR of the TCR CDR3. TCRdb reanalysed the multiplex PCR reads using MiXCR and keeps one entry per CDR3 protein. The sample has around 480,000 distinct CDR3 sequences; 13% to 15% are singletons. This receptor was taken from a woman in her late teens or twenties with Graves' hyperthyroidism. The material sequenced was blood. This sequence joins TRBV5-1 and TRBJ1-4; D is perhaps TRBD1 (6 bases). The CDR3 DNA sequence: TGCGCCAGCAGCCTCGTAGGGGGGCGAGAAAAACTGTTTTTT. Amino acids: CASSLVGGREKLFF.